These 30 T cell receptor beta chains were all obtained from the same sample, sequenced in a study of blood T cell repertoires in COVID-19. Measured with immunoSEQ multiplex PCR; TCRdb has only the in-frame clones, and not every one. Of a few hundred thousand clones in the sample, about nine tenths were seen once. What was sequenced was peripheral blood. These receptors were collected from a woman in her twenties or thirties with active or convalescent COVID-19.

V and J are TRBV7-9 and TRBJ2-3; D unclear. The germline CDR1 and CDR2 sequences are SEHNR and FQNEAQ (reference sequence). The CDR3 covers 12 residues. The V end lost 7 bases, the J end lost 4 bases, and 9 bases lay between the germline ends. The CDR3: CASTHGADTQYF. The DNA for the CDR3 is TGTGCCAGCACCCACGGAGCAGATACGCAGTATTTT.

The chain recombines TRBV27 with TRBJ1-5; TRBD1 is a possible D gene (6 bases). V lost 4 bases and J 2 bases, leaving 9 bases between the germline ends. Germline CDR1 reads MNHEY; CDR2 reads SMNVEV (reference sequence). The CDR3 extends over 14 amino acids. The CDR3 protein is CASSSYRGNQPQHF. The CDR3 nucleotides read TGTGCCAGCAGTTCTTACAGGGGCAATCAGCCCCAGCATTTT.

This clone was counted a few times. J is TRBJ2-3 and V is TRBV7-2; 9 nucleotides match TRBD1. The CDR3 loop spans 15 amino acids. Germline-derived CDR1 and CDR2 are SGHTA and FQGNSA. V lost 3 bases, J lost 4 bases, and 5 bases stayed unmatched. The CDR3 sequence: CASSLGQGAADTQYF. For the CDR3, the DNA is TGTGCCAGCAGCTTGGGACAGGGCGCCGCAGATACGCAGTATTTT.

The chain combines TRBV19 with TRBJ2-3, with TRBD1 identical over 9 bases. Germline V gene data show CDR1 as LNHDA and CDR2 as SQIVND (reference sequence). This CDR3 spans 15 amino acids. V shed 7 bases and J 4 bases; nucleotides not matched to a gene: 9. Written as DNA, the CDR3 is TGTGCCAGTACCGTTACAGGGGGCCGGCCAGATACGCAGTATTTT. This codes for CASTVTGGRPDTQYF.

This clone came up a few times. This sequence joins TRBV28 and TRBJ1-5, with D unclear. The CDR3 is 14 residues long. Germline assignment: CDR1 MDHEN and CDR2 SYDVKM. The V and J ends lost 0 bases and 6 bases respectively, with 9 bases between them. The CDR3 here is CASSLWTAGQPQHF. The CDR3 DNA sequence: TGTGCCAGCAGTTTATGGACGGCGGGTCAGCCCCAGCATTTT.

V is TRBV23-1 and J is TRBJ1-5; D remains ambiguous. TRBV23-1 is labeled an ORF, and its function is uncertain. The CDR3 runs 17 residues. The V and J ends lost 3 bases and 0 bases respectively, with 15 bases between them. DNA for the CDR3: TGCGCCAGCAGTCAGTCCTTTAATCTGAGTAGCAATCAGCCCCAGCATTTT. Translated: CASSQSFNLSSNQPQHF.

CDR3 nucleotide sequence: TGCGCCAGCAGCCCTCGGACAGGTCATACAGATACGCAGTATTTT. Translating it yields CASSPRTGHTDTQYF. The J gene is TRBJ2-3, the V gene TRBV4-3; 7 bases line up with TRBD1. Germline CDR1 and CDR2: LGHNA and YSLEER. Trimming took 4 bases from V and 3 from J; bases not matched to a gene: 7. This CDR3 is built from 15 residues.

The chain uses TRBV7-6 and TRBJ2-2; D may be TRBD2 (6 bases). This CDR3 is built from 15 residues. CDR1 and CDR2 (germline): SGHVS, FNYEAQ. The germline V and J ends were trimmed by 1 base and 1 base, with 7 bases remaining between them. CDR3 sequence: CASSLVAENTGELFF. CDR3 coding DNA: TGTGCCAGCAGCTTAGTAGCGGAGAACACCGGGGAGCTGTTTTTT. Supplemented by reference TRBV7-6 and TRBJ2-2, the full variable domain reads GAGVSQSPRYKVTKRGQDVALRCDPISGHVSLYWYRQALGQGPEFLTYFNYEAQQDKSGLPNDRFSAERPEGSISTLTIQRTEQRDSAMYRCASSLVAENTGELFFGEGSRLTVL.

The CDR3: CASRTGGNTIYF. The CDR3, as DNA: TGTGCCAGTAGGACCGGGGGAAACACCATATATTTT. This chain uses TRBV19 with TRBJ1-3; D not certain. Germline CDR1 is LNHDA and CDR2 is SQIVND (reference sequence). V was pared by 6 bases and J by 4 bases, with 7 bases between. The CDR3 is made up of 12 amino acids.

V is TRBV21-1 and J is TRBJ2-5; the D call of TRBD1 is as the table states it, not checked on the DNA. TRBV21-1 is labeled a pseudogene. This CDR3 is built from 21 residues. The CDR3 DNA is TGTGCCAGCAGCCGCACCAAGTTCAAGAAAAGACAGGAGCCAAGGCAAGAGACCCAGTACTTC. Amino acid sequence: CASSRTKFKKRQEPRQETQYF.

This rearrangement joins TRBV18 to TRBJ2-7; D is uncertain. This CDR3 has 14 amino acids. V shed 2 bases and J shed 1 base, with 9 bases lying between them. Germline values: CDR1 KGHSH, CDR2 LQKENI. The CDR3 here is CASSPSSESYEQYF. The DNA of the CDR3 is TGTGCCAGCTCACCATCGAGTGAATCCTACGAGCAGTACTTC.

The chain employs TRBV27 and TRBJ2-3; D uncertain. Looked up from germline, CDR1 is MNHEY and CDR2 is SMNVEV (reference sequence). The CDR3 is made up of 14 amino acids. Trimming pared 2 bases from V and 2 bases from J, leaving 8 bases between. CDR3 residues: CASSLRIATDTQYF. CDR3 sequence (DNA): TGTGCCAGCAGTTTAAGGATAGCCACAGATACGCAGTATTTT.

The rearrangement links TRBV4-1 to TRBJ1-2; 8 bases are shared with TRBD1. Germline assignment: CDR1 MGHRA and CDR2 YSYEKL. V lost 1 base to trimming and J lost 0 bases; unmatched junction nucleotides: 7. The CDR3 spans 17 residues. CDR3: CASSQVPGQAANYGYTF. The CDR3 DNA reads TGCGCCAGCAGCCAAGTTCCGGGACAGGCAGCTAACTATGGCTACACCTTC.

In this sample, this clone turned up once. The chain combines TRBV6-5 with TRBJ1-1; perhaps TRBD1 as D (5 bases). Trimming took off 2 bases at V and 1 base at J, with 14 bases between the two ends. The CDR3 totals 16 residues. Germline-derived CDR1 and CDR2 are MNHEY and SVGAGI. The CDR3 sequence: CASSYLQIGQNTEAFF. The CDR3, as DNA: TGTGCCAGCAGTTACCTACAAATAGGACAGAACACTGAAGCTTTCTTT.

The chain combines TRBV9 with TRBJ1-2, with D tentatively TRBD1 (6 bases). This CDR3 has 15 residues. V lost 3 bases and J 4 bases, leaving 16 bases between the germline ends. Germline CDR1 and CDR2: SGDLS and YYNGEE. The CDR3 DNA sequence: TGTGCCAGCAGCGCCGCGGGGGGCTACCGCTATGGCTACACCTTC. It encodes CASSAAGGYRYGYTF.

The genes are TRBV19 and TRBJ1-5; D call uncertain. The CDR3 spans 15 residues. Trimming pared 5 bases from V and 5 bases from J, leaving 16 bases between. Germline-derived CDR1 and CDR2 are LNHDA and SQIVND (reference sequence). CDR3 DNA sequence: TGTGCCAGTAGTTATGGCGGGTTTAACGATCAGCCCCAGCATTTT. Protein: CASSYGGFNDQPQHF.

The chain employs TRBV5-6 and TRBJ2-3, with D tentatively TRBD2 (5 bases). Trimming shortened V by 2 bases and J by 6 bases, and 7 bases separated the two germline ends. The germline gives CDR1 SGHDT, CDR2 YYEEEE. The CDR3 has 12 amino acids. The CDR3 protein is CASSFLADTQYF. The CDR3 nucleotides are TGTGCCAGCAGCTTCTTAGCGGATACGCAGTATTTT.

V usage is TRBV29-1 and J usage is TRBJ2-7; 7 bases map to TRBD2. J was trimmed by 0 bases and V by 7 bases; bases with no gene match: 6. This CDR3 is built from 13 residues. From germline, CDR1 is SQVTM and CDR2 ANQGSEA. CDR3 in DNA: TGCAGCGCCTTCGGGGGGAGCTCCTACGAGCAGTACTTC. Encoded protein: CSAFGGSSYEQYF.

This chain links TRBV6-5 with TRBJ2-3; weak D call: TRBD2 (6 bases). V was shortened by 9 bases and J by 4 bases, with 14 bases between the two germline ends. Germline loops: CDR1 MNHEY, CDR2 SVGAGI. CDR3 size: 13 residues. This chain's CDR3 is CASLTAGADTQYF. CDR3 DNA sequence: TGTGCCAGTCTTACAGCGGGCGCAGATACGCAGTATTTT.

The chain joins TRBV7-8 to TRBJ2-3; the D is unclear. The CDR3 has 13 residues. V gave up 0 bases and J gave up 8 bases, with 9 bases separating them. Germline lookup yields CDR1 SGHVS and CDR2 FQNEAQ. The CDR3 loop reads CASSLAPVATQYF. Written as DNA, the CDR3 is TGTGCCAGCAGCTTAGCGCCAGTGGCTACGCAGTATTTT.

This chain uses TRBV30 with TRBJ2-3; 7 positions agree with TRBD2. Germline V gives CDR1 GTSNPN, CDR2 SVGIG (reference sequence). This CDR3 has 15 residues. V lost 0 bases and J lost 4; bases outside the gene matches: 7. The chain's CDR3 is CAWSVRSGRADTQYF. Here the CDR3 DNA reads TGTGCCTGGAGTGTAAGATCAGGGAGGGCAGATACGCAGTATTTT.

J is TRBJ2-2 and V is TRBV6-2 or TRBV6-3; D possibly corresponds to TRBD1 (5 bases). The V and J ends lost 4 bases and 1 base respectively, with 16 bases between them. Looked up from germline, CDR1 is MNHEY and CDR2 is SVGEGT. The CDR3 totals 17 residues. The DNA for the CDR3 is TGTGCCAGCAGTTTAACACTCAGGGATTTGAACACCGGGGAGCTGTTTTTT. It yields the protein CASSLTLRDLNTGELFF.

This rearrangement joins TRBV29-1 to TRBJ1-2; 11 bases align to TRBD1. V was pared by 7 bases and J by 8 bases, with 9 bases of the junction left unmatched. Germline CDR1 reads SQVTM; CDR2 reads ANQGSEA. CDR3 length equals 13 residues. This CDR3 reads CSARTGGTGGYTF. The CDR3 coding sequence is TGCAGCGCCCGGACAGGGGGCACAGGGGGCTACACCTTC.

The gene calls are TRBV6-5 and TRBJ1-1; 8 bases match TRBD1. CDR1 and CDR2 (germline): MNHEY, SVGAGI. The V gene end was trimmed by 5 bases and the J gene end by 2 bases; junction bases not matched to a gene: 7. The CDR3 is made up of 15 amino acids. This chain's CDR3 is CASSPPRGPNTEAFF. The CDR3 DNA sequence: TGTGCCAGCAGTCCCCCCAGGGGGCCTAACACTGAAGCTTTCTTT.

J is TRBJ2-5 and V is TRBV3-1 (or the pseudogene TRBV3-2), with 11 bases fitting TRBD2. V dropped 3 bases and J dropped 4; count of bases not matched to a gene: 13. Germline V lookup: CDR1 LGHDT, CDR2 YNNKEL (reference sequence). The CDR3 sequence is 18 residues long. The CDR3 here is CASSHLLAGGPRRETQYF. Written as DNA, the CDR3 is TGTGCCAGCAGCCACCTCCTAGCGGGGGGCCCCCGCCGAGAGACCCAGTACTTC.

The count of this clone is one. This chain uses TRBV5-1 with TRBJ2-7; D is possibly TRBD2 (6 bases). V dropped 0 bases and J dropped 5 bases, with 15 bases sitting between them. From germline, CDR1 is SGHRS and CDR2 YFSETQ. The CDR3 has 15 residues. CDR3 DNA: TGCGCCAGCAGCTTGGACGGGGGAAGTAATAACGAGCAGTACTTC. Protein: CASSLDGGSNNEQYF.

The chain has TRBV10-1 and TRBJ1-1; D is unresolved. Trimming cost V 0 bases and J 7 bases, with 6 bases left between them. The CDR3 totals 12 residues. Looked up from germline, CDR1 is WNHNN and CDR2 is SYGVQD (reference sequence). This CDR3 is CASSESSDEAFF. CDR3 bases: TGCGCCAGCAGTGAGTCGTCAGATGAAGCTTTCTTT.

The gene calls are TRBV5-5 and TRBJ1-1; tentative D call: TRBD1 (6 bases). V dropped 1 base and J dropped 7 bases, with 14 bases sitting between them. There are 14 residues in the CDR3. Germline V gives CDR1 SGHKS, CDR2 YYEKEE (reference sequence). This CDR3 is CASSLQRDTSEAFF. CDR3 in DNA: TGTGCCAGCAGCTTGCAGCGGGACACCAGTGAAGCTTTCTTT.

The rearrangement joins TRBV18 to TRBJ1-6, with D possibly TRBD1 on 6 matching bases. The germline V and J ends were trimmed by 3 bases and 10 bases, with 19 bases remaining between them. Germline assignment: CDR1 KGHSH and CDR2 LQKENI. This CDR3 contains 16 residues. CDR3 sequence reads: CASSPSRTVIGSPLHF. The CDR3, as DNA: TGTGCCAGCTCACCCAGCCGGACAGTAATCGGGTCACCCCTCCACTTT.

The chain links TRBV5-4 to TRBJ2-7; 8 bases are a match to TRBD1. The CDR3 runs to 14 residues. Germline-derived CDR1 and CDR2 are SGHNT and YYREEE (reference sequence). V lost 4 bases and J lost 3; bases outside the gene matches: 6. DNA of the CDR3: TGTGCCAGCAGCCTGGACAGGGTGGGCTACGAGCAGTACTTC. It codes for CASSLDRVGYEQYF.